This T cell receptor beta chain originates from a study of blood T cell repertoires in COVID-19 (dated by TCRdb to the early 2020s). With respect to the entire study: Samples covering the acute and convalescent phases of COVID-19 were provided by collaborators in the United States, Italy and Spain. The material from the prospective study consisted of cDNA or gDNA derived from T cells, B-cell-depleted T cells, or PBMCs. The dataset comprised deeply sampled blood TCRbeta repertoires from subjects exposed to, actively infected with, or recovered from COVID-19. A freely available public database, intended as a resource for researchers studying the immune response to SARS-CoV-2, is where the repertoires were released. Samples were obtained from the ongoing ImmuneRACE study (first 160 participants) and from 1,254 subjects provided by 6 global collaborators. The sample metadata nearly always contained a de-identified subject ID, COVID-19 status, age in years and sex. Where HLA class I and class II types were available, the types were taken from metadata supplied by the sample provider, not from assay-based typing. General conclusions and limits of the study: How much clinical and demographic metadata was included differed by source and by participant, and the metadata was provided uncurated.

CDR1 SGHRS and CDR2 YFSETQ are derived from the germline V gene. The CDR3, cysteine through phenylalanine, is 15 amino acids long. Only the CDR3 portion is preserved as DNA: 45 bases, with reading frame beginning at the first base. Unmatched junction bases come to 8, with V trimmed by 2 bases and J by 5 bases. The immunoSEQ Assay, a bias-controlled multiplex PCR, was used to amplify TCRbeta CDR3 regions from genomic DNA. As for the authors' bioinformatics: The number of nucleated cells in each sample was estimated by amplification of reference gene primers within the assay. To quantify the absolute abundance of each unique TCRbeta CDR3 rearrangement, sequence reads were collapsed and filtered. For each sample, productive Simpson clonality was calculated as the square root of Simpson's diversity index over productive rearrangements. TCRdb retrieved this table from immuneACCESS and kept in-frame rearrangements only. Not all clones are present; in checked studies, unresolved V genes account for under half, and no reason is known for the remainder. V and J calls plus clone size are reproduced from that table; the DNA served to infer D and trimming. The sample table records roughly 200,000 clones; more than 75% of these occur just once. The leading ten clones occupy about 2.6% of the sample.

Whole blood was collected in K2EDTA tubes by collaborating institutions according to the institutions' own protocols. For TCRbeta analysis, collaborator samples were shipped as frozen whole blood, as isolated PBMCs, or as DNA extracted from either sample type. As for this clone: There is no known antigen for this receptor. There are no base qualities to consult, and no much larger clone falls within one base.

The source material was peripheral blood. The sequence was obtained from a man aged 35 to 55 with active or convalescent COVID-19. Recombination connected TRBV5-1 to TRBJ2-3, with 7 bases matching TRBD2. CDR3 loop: CASSFQRGKGDTQYF. In nucleotide form, the sequence is TGCGCCAGCAGCTTCCAGCGGGGTAAAGGAGATACGCAGTATTTT.